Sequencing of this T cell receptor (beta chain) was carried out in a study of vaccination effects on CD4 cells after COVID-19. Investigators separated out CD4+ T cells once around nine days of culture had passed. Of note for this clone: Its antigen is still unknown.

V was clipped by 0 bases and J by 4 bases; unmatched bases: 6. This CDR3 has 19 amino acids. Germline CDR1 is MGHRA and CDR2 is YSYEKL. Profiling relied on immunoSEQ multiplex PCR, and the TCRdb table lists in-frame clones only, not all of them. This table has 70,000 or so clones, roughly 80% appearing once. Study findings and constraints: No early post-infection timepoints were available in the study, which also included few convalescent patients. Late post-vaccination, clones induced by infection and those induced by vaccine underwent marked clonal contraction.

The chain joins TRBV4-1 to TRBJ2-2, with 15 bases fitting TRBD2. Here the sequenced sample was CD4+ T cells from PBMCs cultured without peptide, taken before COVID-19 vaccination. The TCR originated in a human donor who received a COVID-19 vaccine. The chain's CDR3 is CASSQDLGLAGGLTGELFF. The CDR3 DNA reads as TGCGCCAGCAGCCAAGATCTGGGACTAGCGGGGGGTCTCACCGGGGAGCTGTTTTTT.